A single sample gave rise to the 25 T cell receptor delta chains below, sequenced in a study of γδ T cells in repeated Plasmodium falciparum infection. TCRdb re-called the multiplex PCR reads via CATT. The table shows tens of thousands of delta-chain clones, with 0.95% to 1% occurring only once. Flow sorting of PBMC yielded separate Vgamma9/Vdelta2+ and Vdelta2-negative gammadelta T cell populations for bulk repertoire analysis. The sample taken for sequencing was gamma-delta T cells from blood. The receptors were sampled from a pool of human donors (malaria-infected and uninfected, not separated).

This clone was counted only a few times. The mismatch at residue 9 between this DNA's translation and the TCRdb protein of a much larger clone likely reflects a read error; the protein shown is translated from the DNA. The rearrangement uses TRDV2 and TRDJ1; tentatively, D is TRDD3 (6 bases). Germline V gene data show CDR1 as GEAIGNYY and CDR2 as EKD. V was shortened by 0 bases and J by 1 base, with 14 bases between the two germline ends. CDR3 size: 16 residues. CDR3 sequence reads: CACDTGTGCRTDKLIF. In DNA, the CDR3 is TGTGCCTGTGACACCGGTACTGGGTGCCGCACCGATAAACTCATCTTT.

This clone was seen many times. The genes are TRDV1 and TRDJ1; TRDD2 matches at 8 bases. The V and J ends lost 4 bases and 3 bases, in that order; junction bases with no gene match: 19. CDR3 size: 19 residues. Germline CDR1 TSWWSYY, CDR2 QGS. The CDR3 protein is CALGGLEAFLRIGPDKLIF. In DNA form, the CDR3 reads TGTGCTCTTGGGGGGCTTGAGGCCTTCCTAAGAATAGGACCCGATAAACTCATCTTT.

A few counts support this clone. The protein TCRdb gives is from a much larger clone and does not agree with this DNA's translation at residue 19, likely a read error; the protein shown here comes from the DNA. The chain couples TRDV2 to TRDJ2, with 9 positions matching TRDD3. Matching the DNA to germline supplied the J gene, which TCRdb does not give. The germline gives CDR1 GEAIGNYY, CDR2 EKD. This CDR3 region has 22 residues. CDR3 in amino acids: CACDRLTGGATKGSNLTARLFF. The CDR3 DNA follows: TGTGCCTGTGACCGTCTTACTGGGGGAGCCACTAAGGGGTCAAATTTGACAGCACGACTCTTCTTT.

This clone was detected ten times or more. One junction end does not reproduce the germline sequence, and a read error may be involved. The chain combines TRDV1 with TRDJ1; 9 bases agree with TRDD3. This CDR3 comprises 20 residues. Germline V gene sequence: CDR1 TSWWSYY, CDR2 QGS. The DNA of the CDR3 is TGTGCTCCTGGGACCCTTCCCGACTCTTACTGGGGGACTCATTTCGGTAAACTCATCTTT. Its translation: CAPGTLPDSYWGTHFGKLIF.

In its sample, this clone was seen a few times. A far larger clone is one nucleotide away, so this likely arose from a read error. The sample has other DNA sequences that encode this CDR3 too. This chain connects TRDV1 to TRDJ1; 9 nucleotides agree with TRDD3. TCRdb gives no J gene; it was assigned here by matching the DNA to germline. Per germline, CDR1 TSWWSYY and CDR2 QGS. This CDR3 contains 25 residues. CDR3 sequence reads: CALGEVGLHLGDEVRRPLYTDKLIF. For the CDR3, the DNA is TGTGCTCTTGGGGAAGTGGGCCTACACCTGGGGGATGAAGTGAGGAGGCCACTGTACACCGACAAACTCATCTTT.

This clone occurred a few times. Translating this DNA gives a protein that differs at residue 17 from the TCRdb one, which belongs to a much larger clone; a read error is likely, and the protein shown is this translation. The chain uses TRDV2 and TRDJ1; 7 bases align to TRDD3. This CDR3 is built from 18 residues. Germline assignment: CDR1 GEAIGNYY and CDR2 EKD. CDR3 sequence (DNA): TGTGCCTGTGACGCTGTAAGTGCTGGGGGTTTGTACACCGATAAACTCACCTTT. This gives the protein CACDAVSAGGLYTDKLTF.

This clone was seen many times. This chain connects TRDV1 to TRDJ1; 8 bases are shared with TRDD3. From germline, CDR1 is TSWWSYY and CDR2 QGS. The CDR3 covers 23 residues. The V and J ends lost 5 bases and 0 bases, in that order; junction bases with no gene match: 29. The CDR3 spells CALGTLQRGSLWGTRTHTDKLIF. CDR3 in DNA: TGTGCTCTTGGGACCCTCCAAAGGGGGTCTCTCTGGGGGACAAGGACCCACACCGATAAACTCATCTTT.

This clone was seen repeatedly, ten times or more. A far larger clone is one nucleotide away, so this likely arose from a read error. The identical CDR3 is also encoded by other nucleotide sequences in the sample. This chain uses TRDV2 with TRDJ1; D not certain. The CDR3 extends over 18 amino acids. CDR1 GEAIGNYY and CDR2 EKD come from the germline V gene. Deletions cut 1 base from V and 2 bases from J, with 22 bases between. CDR3 in DNA: TGTGCCTGTGACACAATCCCCGGGAACGAGAGAGGGACCGATAAACTCATCTTT. It is translated as CACDTIPGNERGTDKLIF.

In regard to this clone: It differs at one base from a far larger clone, so likely a read error. The same CDR3 also results from other DNA sequences found in this sample. The chain combines TRDV2 with TRDJ1; 8 bases are a match to TRDD3. TCRdb lists no J gene, so it was determined here by aligning the DNA to germline. V lost 1 base to trimming and J lost 0 bases; unmatched junction nucleotides: 30. Germline lookup yields CDR1 GEAIGNYY and CDR2 EKD. The CDR3 is made up of 24 amino acids. CDR3 DNA sequence: TGTGCCTGTGACACTGTCGGTCCTACACCACCATCTGGGGGACCCCCCTCGTACACCGATAAACTCATCTTT. Residues: CACDTVGPTPPSGGPPSYTDKLIF.

This clone has just a few counts. TCRdb attributes to this sequence the protein of a much larger clone, which differs from the DNA translation at residue 7; a read error is likely, and the protein displayed is translated from the DNA. The chain is built from TRDV2 and TRDJ2; TRDD3 matches 8 bases. Matching the DNA to germline supplied the J gene, which TCRdb does not give. Germline V gene data show CDR1 as GEAIGNYY and CDR2 as EKD. The CDR3 is made up of 22 amino acids. V lost 3 bases to trimming and J lost 1 base; unmatched junction nucleotides: 24. In DNA, the CDR3 is TGTGCCTGTGACCGTCTTGCTGGGGGAGCCACTAAGGGGTCAAATTTGACAGCACAACTCTTCTTT. Protein product: CACDRLAGGATKGSNLTAQLFF.

In this sample, this clone turned up many times. The CDR3 loop is CALGGGLPTGDTLLSTHPYTDKLIF. DNA for the CDR3: TGTGCTCTTGGGGGAGGCCTTCCCACCGGGGACACACTACTCTCGACACACCCGTACACCGATAAACTCATCTTT. The rearrangement links TRDV1 to TRDJ1; D may be TRDD2 (6 bases). Matching the DNA to germline supplied the J gene, which TCRdb does not give. The CDR3 extends over 25 amino acids. Trimming stripped 4 bases from V and 0 bases from J, with 42 bases between. Per germline, CDR1 TSWWSYY and CDR2 QGS.

This clone was picked up many times. The amino acid sequence in TCRdb belongs to a much larger clone and departs from this DNA's translation at residue 5, likely a sequencing read error; the sequence shown is translated from the DNA. The genes are TRDV2 and TRDJ1; a possible D gene is TRDD2 (5 bases). The CDR3 is made up of 17 amino acids. The V and J ends lost 3 bases and 9 bases respectively, with 28 bases between them. Germline CDR1 and CDR2: GEAIGNYY and EKD. The CDR3 loop reads CACDDSLSYPEGGELIF. In DNA, the CDR3 is TGTGCCTGTGACGATTCCTTGTCTTACCCCGAGGGTGGTGAACTCATCTTT.

This clone was detected only a few times. The protein that TCRdb holds for this DNA derives from a much larger clone and differs from the translated DNA at residue 7, which likely indicates a read error; the protein shown here is translated from the DNA. The chain uses TRDV2 and TRDJ1, with 9 bases matching TRDD3. The J gene, absent from TCRdb, was called here by matching the DNA to germline. There are 18 residues in the CDR3. The germline gives CDR1 GEAIGNYY, CDR2 EKD. With V trimmed by 6 bases and J by 0 bases, 16 bases remained unmatched. This CDR3 is CACYTVQGDTQYTDKLIF. CDR3 bases: TGTGCCTGTTATACCGTACAGGGGGATACTCAGTACACCGATAAACTCATCTTT.

To note about this clone: TCRdb records a much larger clone's protein for this DNA, with a difference at residue 7 that likely arises from a read error; the protein given is the translation of the DNA. The DNA of the CDR3 is TGTGCTCTTGGGGAACCCATCTCCGGGAGGGGATACTACACCGATAAACTCATCTTT. Amino acid sequence: CALGEPISGRGYYTDKLIF. The V gene is TRDV1, the J gene TRDJ1; TRDD3 agrees at 8 bases. TCRdb carries no J gene annotation; the J gene was assigned here by matching the DNA with germline. The CDR3 spans 19 residues. V gave up 1 base and J gave up 0 bases; unmatched junction bases: 13. Germline V gene sequence: CDR1 TSWWSYY, CDR2 QGS.

The sample holds many counts of this clone. A read error likely explains why the TCRdb protein, taken from a much larger clone, differs from this DNA's translation at residue 12; the protein shown is translated from the DNA. The J gene is TRDJ1, the V gene TRDV2; 7 bases agree with TRDD3. The CDR3 covers 16 residues. V was pared by 1 base and J by 7 bases, with 14 bases of the junction left unmatched. The germline V gene encodes CDR1 GEAIGNYY and CDR2 EKD. CDR3 protein: CACDTVSAGYSGKLIF. The CDR3 region has the DNA TGTGCCTGTGACACAGTTTCGGCGGGATACTCCGGTAAACTCATCTTT.

This clone was seen repeatedly, ten times or more. The protein in TCRdb stems from a much larger clone and differs at residue 8 from this DNA's translation, likely a read error; here the protein is translated from the DNA. The chain couples TRDV2 to TRDJ1; D is unclear. TCRdb carries no J gene annotation; the J gene was assigned here by matching the DNA with germline. With 0 bases removed from V and 0 bases from J, the gap between germline ends came to 13 bases. CDR3 length equals 16 residues. Germline CDR1 is GEAIGNYY and CDR2 is EKD. The chain's CDR3 is CACDTVGSLYTDKLIF. CDR3 in DNA: TGTGCCTGTGACACCGTCGGGAGCCTGTACACCGATAAACTCATCTTT.

In its sample, this clone was seen a few times. The TCRdb protein comes from a much larger clone and disagrees with this DNA's translation at residue 13, likely due to a read error; the protein given here is derived from the DNA. The chain has TRDV1 and TRDJ1, with TRDD3 identical over 8 bases. No J gene was available from TCRdb, and it was assigned here by a germline match of the DNA. Germline V gives CDR1 TSWWSYY, CDR2 QGS. The CDR3 runs to 20 residues. Trimming took 3 bases from V and 0 from J; bases not matched to a gene: 18. This CDR3 reads CALGEGILGIPSRYTDKLIF. The CDR3 DNA reads as TGTGCTCTTGGGGAGGGGATCTTGGGGATACCCTCTAGGTACACCGATAAACTCATCTTT.

Comment on this clone: A far larger clone is one nucleotide away, so this likely arose from a read error. Other DNA variants within this sample encode the same CDR3. This sequence joins TRDV1 and TRDJ1, with TRDD3 identical over 9 bases. TCRdb is silent on the J gene; assignment here came from matching the DNA to germline. CDR1 is TSWWSYY and CDR2 is QGS in the germline V gene. The CDR3 is 20 residues long. The DNA of the CDR3 is TGTGCTCTCGGGGAAGACTTGAAGGGCTGGGGGATCTATCCCACCGGTAAACTCATCTTT. This codes for CALGEDLKGWGIYPTGKLIF.

This clone was seen a few times. This likely traces to a read error, being one base from a far larger clone. Other DNA sequences within the sample encode an identical CDR3. This sequence joins TRDV2 and TRDJ3; 8 positions agree with TRDD3. The J gene, left out of TCRdb, was set here by checking the DNA against germline. Germline-derived CDR1 and CDR2 are GEAIGNYY and EKD. The CDR3 has 19 amino acids. V gave up 2 bases and J gave up 0 bases; unmatched junction bases: 8. For the CDR3, the DNA is TGTGCCTGTGACAAGGCGTCCTGGGGGAGCTCCTGGGACACCCGACAGATGTTTTTC. Amino acid sequence: CACDKASWGSSWDTRQMFF.

This clone has more than one count but fewer than ten. A read error likely explains this, since a far larger clone differs by one base. Other DNA sequences in this sample translate to the same CDR3. The CDR3 sequence is CALGELARKGLGGYPLDSGTLYTDKLIF. The CDR3 DNA reads as TGTGCCCTTGGGGAACTTGCCCGAAAAGGGCTTGGGGGATACCCCCTCGATTCCGGTACCCTTTACACCGATAAACTCATCTTT. The chain combines TRDV1 with TRDJ1, with 10 bases identical to TRDD3. No J gene is reported in TCRdb; it was inferred here by comparing the DNA with germline. The CDR3 covers 28 residues. Germline lookup yields CDR1 TSWWSYY and CDR2 QGS.

This clone was seen only a few times. For this DNA, TCRdb reports the protein of a much larger clone, which diverges at residue 15, most likely from a read error; the protein presented here is translated directly from the DNA. This rearrangement joins TRDV1 to TRDJ1, with 10 bases that match TRDD3. Germline matching of the DNA provided the J gene here, since TCRdb leaves it blank. J gave up 0 bases and V 4 bases, and 44 bases lay outside the gene matches. This CDR3 has 29 amino acids. Germline V lookup: CDR1 TSWWSYY, CDR2 QGS. The CDR3 is CALGVLPLPYFLFLRLVLGDPTHTDKLIF. Written as DNA, the CDR3 is TGTGCTCTTGGGGTCCTACCTCTCCCTTACTTTCTTTTCCTACGCTTGGTACTGGGGGATCCGACCCACACCGATAAACTCATCTTT.

Of note for this clone: Given a far larger clone just one base away, this is likely a sequencing read error. The sample contains more than one DNA sequence encoding this CDR3. V gene TRDV2 combines with J gene TRDJ1; D gene ambiguous. The germline CDR1 and CDR2 sequences are GEAIGNYY and EKD. This CDR3 region has 15 residues. The DNA of the CDR3 is TGCGCCTGTGATCCTGTAGGGCCGCACACCGATAAACTCATCTTT. Its translation: CACDPVGPHTDKLIF.

This clone was picked up a small number of times. TCRdb shows a much larger clone's protein in place of this DNA's translation, and the two differ at residue 11, likely through a read error; the protein shown is translated from the DNA. Other DNA sequences in this specimen translate into the identical CDR3. V and J are TRDV3 and TRDJ1; 8 nucleotides line up with TRDD2. TCRdb offers no J gene call, so here the DNA was matched to germline to obtain one. The CDR3 consists of 20 residues. The V segment lost 1 base and the J segment 2 bases; nucleotides outside the gene matches: 24. Germline V gives CDR1 TVYSNPD, CDR2 GDNSRS (reference sequence). The CDR3 spells CAFTGLPIIVRPRTTDKLIF. DNA for the CDR3: TGTGCCTTTACTGGCCTTCCTATTATCGTTAGACCAAGAACGACCGATAAACTCATCTTT.

As concerns this clone: TCRdb pairs this DNA with a much larger clone's protein that differs at residue 9, likely a read error; the protein shown was translated from the DNA. J is TRDJ1 and V is TRDV2; D is perhaps TRDD3 (6 bases). Here the J gene came from matching the DNA to germline, since TCRdb omits it. V lost 3 bases, J lost 0 bases, and 16 bases lay in between. CDR3 length: 16 residues. CDR1 is GEAIGNYY, CDR2 EKD, per germline. As DNA, the CDR3 is TGTGCCTGTGACCGCCTAGGATACCCTAACACCGATAAACTCATCTTT. Its translation is CACDRLGYPNTDKLIF.

Worth noting for this clone: TCRdb's protein for this DNA is that of a much larger clone and differs from the translation at residue 3, likely a read error; the protein shown is the DNA translation. The rearrangement uses TRDV1 and TRDJ1, with 13 bases aligning to TRDD3. Matching the DNA to germline supplied the J gene, which TCRdb does not give. The CDR3 length is 24 residues. Germline CDR1 and CDR2: TSWWSYY and QGS. The CDR3 sequence is CAFGERPTSLTGGYAAGYTDKLIF. The DNA of the CDR3 is TGTGCTTTTGGGGAACGACCTACCTCGCTAACTGGGGGATACGCTGCCGGGTACACCGATAAACTCATCTTT.